Listed here is a single T cell receptor (beta chain). TCRdb's copy holds only in-frame clones and misses some; the assay was immunoSEQ multiplex PCR. The sample contains some 140,000 clones, around 85% of which appear only once. Seattle cases were enrolled at active infection and followed longitudinally. V gave up 4 bases and J gave up 0 bases, with 9 bases separating them. The CDR3 is 14 amino acids. Germline CDR1 and CDR2: SNHLY and FYNNEI. This specimen belongs to a study of blood T cell repertoires in COVID-19. J is TRBJ2-5 and V is TRBV2, with a tentative D call TRBD2 (5 bases). This receptor was identified in a man aged 55 to 70 with COVID-19, enrolled during active disease. Sequencing was done on a sample of peripheral blood. The CDR3 loop reads CASSVIAYQETQYF. DNA for the CDR3: TGTGCCAGCAGTGTTATAGCGTACCAAGAGACCCAGTACTTC. The full variable domain, completed using reference TRBV2 and TRBJ2-5, is EPEVTQTPSHQVTQMGQEVILRCVPISNHLYFYWYRQILGQKVEFLVSFYNNEISEKSEIFDDQFSVERPDGSNFTLKIRSTKLEDSAMYFCASSVIAYQETQYFGPGTRLLVL.